The 25 T cell receptor beta chains presented below share a single source sample, sequenced in a study of T-cell memory formation after mild COVID-19. MiXCR, applied by TCRdb to the 5' RACE reads, yields one record per CDR3 protein. The data contain some 50,000 distinct CDR3 sequences, around 12% of them singletons. The specimen sequenced was PBMCs or a T cell subset sorted from them (not recorded which). These receptor sequences come from a man aged 18 to 29 who had mild COVID-19 (a few samples of this study predate the infection). Cell type and time point are not known.

The chain recombines TRBV2 with TRBJ2-3; D might be TRBD1 (5 bases). CDR3 length: 11 residues. Trimming shortened V by 6 bases and J by 6 bases, and 7 bases separated the two germline ends. Germline values: CDR1 SNHLY, CDR2 FYNNEI. The CDR3, as DNA: TGTGCCAGCAGAGGGGTCGATACGCAGTATTTT. The encoded protein is CASRGVDTQYF.

This clonotype has just a few counts. The CDR3 DNA reads TGTGCCATCAGTGGCTCCTCGACAGGGGGATCGGGCAATCAGCCCCAGCATTTT. Residues: CAISGSSTGGSGNQPQHF. V is TRBV10-3 and J is TRBJ1-5; 9 positions match TRBD1. CDR1 is ENHRY and CDR2 is SYGVKD in the germline V gene. This CDR3 region has 18 residues. With V trimmed by 4 bases and J by 2 bases, 12 bases remained unmatched.

V and J are TRBV3-1 and TRBJ2-1; 7 bases fit TRBD1. V was clipped by 0 bases and J by 10 bases; unmatched bases: 12. The CDR3 has 16 amino acids. CDR1 is LGHDT, CDR2 YNNKEL, per germline (reference sequence). CDR3 residues: CASSQEKGAWGVEQFF. The CDR3 DNA reads as TGTGCCAGCAGCCAAGAGAAGGGGGCGTGGGGTGTGGAGCAGTTCTTC.

The V call is TRBV24-1, the J call TRBJ2-3; TRBD1 matches at 8 bases. This CDR3 is built from 17 residues. CDR1 and CDR2 (germline): KGHDR, SFDVKD. With 0 bases clipped from V and 5 bases from J, the junction kept 9 bases outside the gene matches. This CDR3 reads CATSDLGQGLYGDTQYF. In DNA form, the CDR3 reads TGTGCCACCAGTGATTTGGGACAGGGCCTTTATGGAGATACGCAGTATTTT.

The chain carries TRBV12-3 or TRBV12-4 and TRBJ2-7; TRBD1 is a possible D gene (5 bases). Trimming removed 2 bases from V and 1 base from J, with 9 bases in between. This CDR3 region has 14 residues. CDR3 region: CASSLLGVSYEQYF. CDR3 nucleotide sequence: TGTGCCAGCAGTTTATTAGGGGTTTCCTACGAGCAGTACTTC.

This clonotype was detected a few times. This sequence joins TRBV3-1 and TRBJ2-3; no clear D. The germline V gene has CDR1 LGHDT and CDR2 YNNKEL (reference sequence). The CDR3 covers 12 residues. The V end was cut by 2 bases, the J end by 3 bases, with 3 bases between. The CDR3 is CASSQWTDTQYF. As DNA, the CDR3 is TGTGCCAGCAGCCAATGGACAGATACGCAGTATTTT.

This clonotype was counted between two and nine times. The genes are TRBV5-1 and TRBJ2-2; the D gene is possibly TRBD1 (6 bases). CDR1 is SGHRS and CDR2 is YFSETQ in the germline V gene. CDR3 length equals 14 residues. V gave up 2 bases and J gave up 5 bases, with 10 bases separating them. The CDR3 protein is CASSFEQGTGELFF. CDR3 coding DNA: TGCGCCAGCAGCTTCGAACAGGGAACCGGGGAGCTGTTTTTT.

This clonotype has at least ten counts. The chain uses TRBV24-1 and TRBJ2-1; D unresolved. CDR3 length: 14 residues. The germline CDR1 and CDR2 sequences are KGHDR and SFDVKD. The V gene lost 2 bases and the J gene lost 12 bases, with 16 bases spanning the gap. CDR3 DNA: TGTGCCACCAGTGATTCCCCGAGTTTATGGACGCAGTTCTTC. It is translated as CATSDSPSLWTQFF.

The chain links TRBV20-1 to TRBJ1-1; 10 nucleotides line up with TRBD1. CDR1 DFQATT and CDR2 SNEGSKA come from the germline V gene (reference sequence). The CDR3 has 16 amino acids. The J segment lost 0 bases and the V segment lost 0 bases, leaving 4 bases of the junction unmatched. This CDR3 is CSARDRDRGLNTEAFF. The DNA for the CDR3 is TGCAGTGCTAGAGACCGGGACAGGGGTTTGAACACTGAAGCTTTCTTT.

This clonotype has more than one count but fewer than ten. The rearrangement joins TRBV6-1 to TRBJ2-1; 11 nucleotides agree with TRBD2. Germline V lookup: CDR1 MNHNS, CDR2 SASEGT. This CDR3 comprises 14 residues. The V segment lost 4 bases and the J segment 4 bases; nucleotides outside the gene matches: 0. In DNA, the CDR3 is TGTGCCAGCAGTGGACTAGCGGGGTACAATGAGCAGTTCTTC. Translation: CASSGLAGYNEQFF.

This clonotype was picked up many times. V gene TRBV4-2 combines with J gene TRBJ2-3; 7 bases map to TRBD2. This CDR3 region has 17 residues. The trim removed 2 bases at V and 8 bases at J, leaving 16 bases unmatched. Germline-derived CDR1 and CDR2 are LGHNA and YNFKEQ. The CDR3 nucleotides read TGTGCCAGCAGCCAACAAAGCACCGGGACTACTAGGGGTACGCAGTATTTT. Translating gives CASSQQSTGTTRGTQYF.

This clonotype was detected only a few times. The chain couples TRBV25-1 to TRBJ1-1; unclear D gene. Deletions cut 4 bases from V and 8 bases from J, with 11 bases between. This CDR3 spans 12 amino acids. Germline V gene sequence: CDR1 MGHDK, CDR2 SYGVNS. The CDR3 region is CASSGIVAEAFF. CDR3 nucleotides: TGTGCCAGCAGTGGGATCGTTGCGGAAGCTTTCTTT. Variable domain in full (rest from reference TRBV25-1 and TRBJ1-1): EADIYQTPRYLVIGTGKKITLECSQTMGHDKMYWYQQDPGMELHLIHYSYGVNSTEKGDLSSESTVSRIRTEHFPLTLESARPSHTSQYLCASSGIVAEAFFGQGTRLTVV.

The gene calls are TRBV7-2 and TRBJ1-1; 7 positions match TRBD1. V lost 5 bases, J lost 0 bases, and 6 bases stayed unmatched. Germline loops: CDR1 SGHTA, CDR2 FQGNSA. This CDR3 region has 15 residues. The CDR3 nucleotides read TGTGCCAGCAGCCCCAGTCAGGGGGTGAACACTGAAGCTTTCTTT. This translates into CASSPSQGVNTEAFF.

Ten or more counts support this clonotype. V is TRBV9 and J is TRBJ2-1; a possible D gene is TRBD2 (5 bases). Germline V CDR1 and CDR2: SGDLS, YYNGEE. V lost 0 bases and J lost 0, with 7 bases in between. This CDR3 spans 15 amino acids. The CDR3 sequence is CASSVERSSYNEQFF. DNA of the CDR3: TGTGCCAGCAGCGTAGAGCGGAGCTCCTACAATGAGCAGTTCTTC. Using reference TRBV9 and TRBJ2-1 for the parts outside the CDR3, the full variable domain is DSGVTQTPKHLITATGQRVTLRCSPRSGDLSVYWYQQSLDQGLQFLIQYYNGEERAKGNILERFSAQQFPDLHSELNLSSLELGDSALYFCASSVERSSYNEQFFGPGTRLTVL.

The CDR3 coding sequence is TGTGCCAGCAGCCCTAGAGCCCAAGAGACCCAGTACTTC. As protein: CASSPRAQETQYF. V gene TRBV7-9 combines with J gene TRBJ2-5; D call uncertain. The V end lost 5 bases, the J end lost 1 base, and 8 bases lay between the germline ends. The CDR3 is 13 amino acids. CDR1 SEHNR and CDR2 FQNEAQ come from the germline V gene (reference sequence). Full variable domain (rest looked up from reference TRBV7-9 and TRBJ2-5): DTGVSQNPRHKITKRGQNVTFRCDPISEHNRLYWYRQTLGQGPEFLTYFQNEAQLEKSRLLSDRFSAERPKGSFSTLEIQRTEQGDSAMYLCASSPRAQETQYFGPGTRLLVL.

This clonotype has a count of ten or more. This chain joins TRBV6-1 and TRBJ2-7; no reliable D call. V was shortened by 6 bases and J by 0 bases, with 9 bases between the two germline ends. The CDR3 is made up of 13 amino acids. In germline, CDR1 is MNHNS, CDR2 SASEGT. In DNA, the CDR3 is TGTGCCAGCAGGAAGAGAAGCTCCTACGAGCAGTACGTC. It yields the protein CASRKRSSYEQYV.

This clonotype was picked up a small number of times. The CDR3 DNA follows: TGTGCCAGCAGCTCCAACAGGGGGAGGGACTATGGCTACACCTTC. Residues: CASSSNRGRDYGYTF. V is TRBV11-2 and J is TRBJ1-2; 8 nucleotides agree with TRBD1. Germline V gives CDR1 SGHAT, CDR2 FQNNGV. The ends lost 4 bases at V and 3 bases at J; junction bases unmatched: 7. The CDR3 runs 15 residues.

This clonotype was seen more than once but under ten times. The chain carries TRBV29-1 and TRBJ1-1; D is unclear. V lost 6 bases to trimming and J lost 2 bases, with 16 bases between them. CDR3 length equals 14 residues. The germline V gene has CDR1 SQVTM and CDR2 ANQGSEA. As DNA, the CDR3 is TGCAGCGTGACGGCCTCCCGCGGTAACACTGAAGCTTTCTTT. The encoded protein is CSVTASRGNTEAFF. The full variable domain, with the rest looked up from reference TRBV29-1 and TRBJ1-1, is SAVISQKPSRDICQRGTSLTIQCQVDSQVTMMFWYRQQPGQSLTLIATANQGSEATYESGFVIDKFPISRPNLTFSTLTVSNMSPEDSSIYLCSVTASRGNTEAFFGQGTRLTVV.

The rearrangement uses TRBV5-1 and TRBJ2-3; no reliable D call. The CDR3 sequence is 15 residues long. Germline V gene lookup returns CDR1 SGHRS and CDR2 YFSETQ. V dropped 4 bases and J dropped 1 base, with 13 bases sitting between them. The CDR3, as DNA: TGCGCCAGCAGCGTAGACCCAGCCGGCACAGATACGCAGTATTTT. This codes for CASSVDPAGTDTQYF.

As to this clonotype: Sequence at one end of the junction differs from germline and may be a read error. The chain has TRBV7-9 and TRBJ2-1; 8 positions agree with TRBD1. CDR3 length equals 15 residues. The germline V gene encodes CDR1 SEHNR and CDR2 FQNEAQ (reference sequence). The CDR3 sequence is CASSAGQVSFNEQFF. The CDR3 DNA is TGTGCCAGCAGCGCGGGACAGGTGTCCTTCAATGAGCAGTTCTTC. Using reference TRBV7-9 and TRBJ2-1 for the parts outside the CDR3, the full variable domain is DTGVSQNPRHKITKRGQNVTFRCDPISEHNRLYWYRQTLGQGPEFLTYFQNEAQLEKSRLLSDRFSAERPKGSFSTLEIQRTEQGDSAMYLCASSAGQVSFNEQFFGPGTRLTVL.

This clonotype was found many times. The rearrangement uses TRBV20-1 and TRBJ2-5; 12 nucleotides agree with TRBD2. The CDR3 runs to 15 residues. The V gene's germline CDR1 is DFQATT and CDR2 SNEGSKA (reference sequence). V shed 6 bases, J shed 4 bases, and the junction held 9 bases outside the gene matches. CDR3 sequence reads: CSARLPTSGGETQYF. The DNA of the CDR3 is TGCAGTGCCCGACTTCCGACTAGCGGGGGAGAGACCCAGTACTTC.

This clonotype has a count of ten or more. The chain joins TRBV7-2 to TRBJ2-3, with 8 nucleotides matching TRBD2. Germline CDR1 is SGHTA and CDR2 is FQGNSA. This CDR3 region has 17 residues. Trimming cost V 1 base and J 1 base; bases outside gene matches: 7. In DNA, the CDR3 is TGTGCCAGCAGCTTAGGGGCAGCAGCGGGGGGCACAGATACGCAGTATTTT. Its protein product is CASSLGAAAGGTDTQYF.

In its sample, this clonotype was seen many times. The gene calls are TRBV7-2 and TRBJ2-4; D might be TRBD1 (6 bases). The CDR3 runs to 17 residues. Germline V gene data show CDR1 as SGHTA and CDR2 as FQGNSA. V lost 6 bases and J 6 bases, leaving 24 bases between the germline ends. CDR3: CASRGTRTIKGGNIQYF. The CDR3 DNA follows: TGTGCCAGCAGGGGAACTAGGACGATCAAAGGGGGAAACATTCAGTACTTC.

The V and J genes are TRBV4-2 and TRBJ2-2; 11 bases are a match to TRBD2. The CDR3 contains 17 residues. CDR1 LGHNA and CDR2 YNFKEQ come from the germline V gene. Unmatched junction bases numbered 9, after V lost 5 bases and J lost 4 bases. The CDR3, as DNA: TGTGCCAGCAGCTGGCGACTAGCGGGGCATGTCACCGGGGAGCTGTTTTTT. This codes for CASSWRLAGHVTGELFF.

This clonotype was seen repeatedly, ten times or more. The V gene is TRBV28, the J gene TRBJ2-7, with 7 bases that match TRBD2. V lost 6 bases to trimming and J lost 4 bases; unmatched junction nucleotides: 6. From germline, CDR1 is MDHEN and CDR2 SYDVKM. There are 13 residues in the CDR3. CDR3 region: CASSLAGGYEQYV. CDR3 sequence (DNA): TGTGCCAGCAGCTTAGCGGGCGGATACGAGCAGTACGTC.